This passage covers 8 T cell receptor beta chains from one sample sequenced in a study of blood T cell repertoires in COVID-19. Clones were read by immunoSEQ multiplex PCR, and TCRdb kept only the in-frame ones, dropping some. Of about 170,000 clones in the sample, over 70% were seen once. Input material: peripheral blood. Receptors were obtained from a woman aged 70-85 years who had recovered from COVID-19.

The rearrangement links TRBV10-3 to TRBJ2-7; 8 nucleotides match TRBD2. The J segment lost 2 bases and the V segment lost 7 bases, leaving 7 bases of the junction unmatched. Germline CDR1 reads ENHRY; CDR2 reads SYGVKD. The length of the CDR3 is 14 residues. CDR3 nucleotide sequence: TGTGCCATCAACCCCGGGACTAGGGCCTACGAGCAGTACTTC. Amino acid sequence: CAINPGTRAYEQYF.

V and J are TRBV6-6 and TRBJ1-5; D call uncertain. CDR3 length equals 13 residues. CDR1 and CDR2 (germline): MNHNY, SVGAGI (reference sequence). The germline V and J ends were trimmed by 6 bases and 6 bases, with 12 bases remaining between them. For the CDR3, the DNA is TGTGCCAGCAGGACGGGTTCCGGTCAGCCCCAGCATTTT. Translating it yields CASRTGSGQPQHF.

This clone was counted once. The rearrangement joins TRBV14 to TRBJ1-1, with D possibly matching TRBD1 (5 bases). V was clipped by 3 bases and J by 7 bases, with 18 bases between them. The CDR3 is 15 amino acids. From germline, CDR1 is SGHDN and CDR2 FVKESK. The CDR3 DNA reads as TGTGCCAGCAGCCATGGGAAAAGGGGCGGGGATGAAGCTTTCTTT. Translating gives CASSHGKRGGDEAFF.

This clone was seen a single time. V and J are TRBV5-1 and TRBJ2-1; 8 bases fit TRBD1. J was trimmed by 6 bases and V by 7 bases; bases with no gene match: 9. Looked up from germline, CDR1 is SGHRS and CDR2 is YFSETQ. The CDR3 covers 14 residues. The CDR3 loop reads CASSQGAYANEQFF. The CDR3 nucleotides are TGCGCCAGCTCCCAGGGGGCGTATGCCAATGAGCAGTTCTTC.

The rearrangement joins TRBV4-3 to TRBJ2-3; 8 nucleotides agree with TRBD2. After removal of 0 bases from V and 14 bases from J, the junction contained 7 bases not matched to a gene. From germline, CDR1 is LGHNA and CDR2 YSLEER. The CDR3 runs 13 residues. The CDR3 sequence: CASSQDRGTRVYF. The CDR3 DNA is TGCGCCAGCAGCCAAGATCGGGGGACTAGGGTGTATTTT.

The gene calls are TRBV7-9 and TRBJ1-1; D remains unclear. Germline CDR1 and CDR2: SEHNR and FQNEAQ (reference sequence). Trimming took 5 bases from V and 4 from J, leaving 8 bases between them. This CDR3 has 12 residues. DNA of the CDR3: TGTGCCAGCAGCCGAGGCATCACTGAAGCTTTCTTT. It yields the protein CASSRGITEAFF.

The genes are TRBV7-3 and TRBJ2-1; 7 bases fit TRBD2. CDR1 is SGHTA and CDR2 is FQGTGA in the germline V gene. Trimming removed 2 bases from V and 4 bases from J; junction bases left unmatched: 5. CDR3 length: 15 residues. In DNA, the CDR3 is TGTGCCAGCAGCTTACGGGCGGGAGCTTACAATGAGCAGTTCTTC. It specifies CASSLRAGAYNEQFF. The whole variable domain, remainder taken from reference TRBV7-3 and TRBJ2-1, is GAGVSQTPSNKVTEKGKYVELRCDPISGHTALYWYRQSLGQGPEFLIYFQGTGAADDSGLPNDRFFAVRPEGSVSTLKIQRTERGDSAVYLCASSLRAGAYNEQFFGPGTRLTVL.

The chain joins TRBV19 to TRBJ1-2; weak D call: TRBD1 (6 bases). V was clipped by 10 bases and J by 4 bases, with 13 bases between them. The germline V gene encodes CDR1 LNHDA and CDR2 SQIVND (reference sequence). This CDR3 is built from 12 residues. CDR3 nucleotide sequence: TGTGCCACCGGGGGAGGGGGCTATGGCTACACCTTC. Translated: CATGGGGYGYTF.